The entry below describes one T cell receptor beta chain. In the authors' methods: For nucleated cells, counts were estimated from reference gene primer amplification. Clones were sequenced by immunoSEQ multiplex PCR, and TCRdb holds only the in-frame ones, with some missing. D and trimming were read from the DNA, whereas the V and J calls and clone size are those reported in that table. The sample has 470,000 or so clones, about 85% seen once. Enrollees, about 18 to 89 years old, lived in fewer than 25 US areas. Researchers sorted participants into cohorts using their self-reported clinical history. The data stem from a study of blood T cell repertoires in COVID-19. Turning to the study itself: Collection of acute and convalescent COVID-19 samples took place in the United States, Italy and Spain.

Trimming pared 5 bases from V and 5 bases from J, leaving 12 bases between. The CDR3 spans 13 residues. Germline V CDR1 and CDR2: LNHDA, SQIVND (reference sequence). What was sequenced was PBMCs or T cells enriched from blood (not recorded which). The TCR was taken from a woman aged 18 to 35 with acute COVID-19. The chain couples TRBV19 to TRBJ1-2; TRBD1 is a possible D gene (5 bases). This chain's CDR3 is CASSPFQGYGYTF. In DNA, the CDR3 is TGTGCCAGTAGTCCCTTCCAGGGTTATGGCTACACCTTC.